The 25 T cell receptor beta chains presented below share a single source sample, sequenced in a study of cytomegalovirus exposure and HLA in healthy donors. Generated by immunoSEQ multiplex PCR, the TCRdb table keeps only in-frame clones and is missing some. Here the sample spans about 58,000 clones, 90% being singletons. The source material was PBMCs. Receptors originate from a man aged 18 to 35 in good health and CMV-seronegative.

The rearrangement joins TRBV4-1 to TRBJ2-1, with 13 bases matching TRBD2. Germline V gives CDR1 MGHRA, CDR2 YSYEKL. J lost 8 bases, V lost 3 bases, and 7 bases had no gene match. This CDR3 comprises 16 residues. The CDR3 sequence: CASSHQGLAGKDEQFF. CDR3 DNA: TGCGCCAGCAGCCATCAGGGACTAGCGGGAAAGGATGAGCAGTTCTTC.

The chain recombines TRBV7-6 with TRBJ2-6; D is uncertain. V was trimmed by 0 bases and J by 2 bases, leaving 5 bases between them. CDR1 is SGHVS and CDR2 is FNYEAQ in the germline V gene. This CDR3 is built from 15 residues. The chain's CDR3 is CASSLASTGANVLTF. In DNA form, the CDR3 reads TGTGCCAGCAGCTTAGCGTCAACTGGGGCCAACGTCCTGACTTTC.

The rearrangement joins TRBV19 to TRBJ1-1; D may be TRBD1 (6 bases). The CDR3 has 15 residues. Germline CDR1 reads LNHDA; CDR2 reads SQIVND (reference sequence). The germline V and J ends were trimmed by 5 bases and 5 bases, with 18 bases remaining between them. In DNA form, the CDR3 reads TGTGCCAGTAGTCCATGGGGCGGGGGCACGACTGAAGCTTTCTTT. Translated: CASSPWGGGTTEAFF. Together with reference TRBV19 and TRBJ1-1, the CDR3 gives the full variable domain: DGGITQSPKYLFRKEGQNVTLSCEQNLNHDAMYWYRQDPGQGLRLIYYSQIVNDFQKGDIAEGYSVSREKKESFPLTVTSAQKNPTAFYLCASSPWGGGTTEAFFGQGTRLTVV.

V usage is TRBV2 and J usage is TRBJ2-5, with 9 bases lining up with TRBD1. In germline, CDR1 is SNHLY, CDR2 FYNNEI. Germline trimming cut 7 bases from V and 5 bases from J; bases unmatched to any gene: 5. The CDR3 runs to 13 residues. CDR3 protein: CASKGQGLETQYF. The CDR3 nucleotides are TGTGCCAGCAAGGGACAGGGACTGGAGACCCAGTACTTC.

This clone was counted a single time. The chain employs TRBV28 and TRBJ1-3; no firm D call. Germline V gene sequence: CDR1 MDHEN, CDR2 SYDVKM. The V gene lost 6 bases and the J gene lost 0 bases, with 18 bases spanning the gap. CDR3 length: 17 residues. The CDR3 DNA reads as TGTGCCAGCAGCTTTCGGGTTTTTAGTTACTCTGGAAACACCATATATTTT. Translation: CASSFRVFSYSGNTIYF.

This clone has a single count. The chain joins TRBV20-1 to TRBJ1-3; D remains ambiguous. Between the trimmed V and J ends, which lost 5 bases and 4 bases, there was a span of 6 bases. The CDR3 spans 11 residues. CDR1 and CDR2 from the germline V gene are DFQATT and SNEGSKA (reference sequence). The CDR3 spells CSAPSGNTIYF. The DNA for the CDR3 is TGCAGTGCTCCATCCGGAAACACCATATATTTT.

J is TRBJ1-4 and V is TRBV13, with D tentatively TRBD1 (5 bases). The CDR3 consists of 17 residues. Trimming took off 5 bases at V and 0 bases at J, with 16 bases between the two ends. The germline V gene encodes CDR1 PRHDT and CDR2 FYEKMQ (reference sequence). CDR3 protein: CASSRRGGVTTNEKLFF. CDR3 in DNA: TGTGCCAGCAGCAGAAGGGGAGGGGTTACAACTAATGAAAAACTGTTTTTT.

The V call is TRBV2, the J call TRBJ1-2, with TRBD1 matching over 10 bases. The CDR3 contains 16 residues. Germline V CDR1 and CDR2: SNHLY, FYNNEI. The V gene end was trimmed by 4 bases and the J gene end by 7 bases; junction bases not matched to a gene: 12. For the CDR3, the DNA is TGTGCCAGCAGTGTAACCGGACAGGGGGTTTTGGGTGGCTACACCTTC. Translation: CASSVTGQGVLGGYTF.

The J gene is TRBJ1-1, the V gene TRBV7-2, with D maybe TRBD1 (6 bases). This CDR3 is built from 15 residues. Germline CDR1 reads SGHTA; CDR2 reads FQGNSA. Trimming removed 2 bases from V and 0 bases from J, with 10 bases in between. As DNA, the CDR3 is TGTGCCAGCAGCTTACGGGGACAACTGAACACTGAAGCTTTCTTT. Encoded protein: CASSLRGQLNTEAFF.

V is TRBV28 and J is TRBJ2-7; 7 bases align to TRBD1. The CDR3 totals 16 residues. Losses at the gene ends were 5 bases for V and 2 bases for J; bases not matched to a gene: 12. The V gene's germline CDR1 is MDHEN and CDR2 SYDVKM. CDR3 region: CASSPSTGSPTYEQYF. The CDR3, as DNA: TGTGCCAGCAGTCCTTCGACAGGGTCACCTACCTACGAGCAGTACTTC.

CDR3 protein: CASSESGTFYNEQFF. The CDR3 bases are TGTGCCAGCAGCGAGAGCGGGACCTTCTACAATGAGCAGTTCTTC. V is TRBV9 and J is TRBJ2-1; 7 bases are shared with TRBD2. The CDR3 length is 15 residues. The germline gives CDR1 SGDLS, CDR2 YYNGEE. After removal of 3 bases from V and 3 bases from J, the junction contained 6 bases not matched to a gene.

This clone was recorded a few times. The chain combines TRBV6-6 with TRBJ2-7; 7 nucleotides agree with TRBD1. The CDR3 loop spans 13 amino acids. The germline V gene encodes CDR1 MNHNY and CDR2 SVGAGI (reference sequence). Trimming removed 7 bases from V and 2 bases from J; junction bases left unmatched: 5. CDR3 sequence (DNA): TGTGCCAGCACCGGGACAGTGACCTACGAGCAGTACTTC. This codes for CASTGTVTYEQYF.

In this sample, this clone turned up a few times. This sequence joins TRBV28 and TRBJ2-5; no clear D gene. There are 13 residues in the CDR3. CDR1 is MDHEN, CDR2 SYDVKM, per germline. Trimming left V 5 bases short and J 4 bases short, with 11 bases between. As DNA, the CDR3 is TGTGCCAGCAGTCCCTCCTCTCTAGAGACCCAGTACTTC. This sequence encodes CASSPSSLETQYF.

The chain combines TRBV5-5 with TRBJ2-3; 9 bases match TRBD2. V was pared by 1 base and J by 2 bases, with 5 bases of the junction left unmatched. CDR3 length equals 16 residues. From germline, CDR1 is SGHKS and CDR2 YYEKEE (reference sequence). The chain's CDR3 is CASSLKAGGLTDTQYF. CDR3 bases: TGTGCCAGCAGCTTGAAGGCGGGAGGGCTCACAGATACGCAGTATTTT.

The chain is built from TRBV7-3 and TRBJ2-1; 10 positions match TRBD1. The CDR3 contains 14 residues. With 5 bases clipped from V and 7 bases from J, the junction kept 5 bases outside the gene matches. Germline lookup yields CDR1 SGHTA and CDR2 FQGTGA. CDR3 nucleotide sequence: TGTGCCAGCAGCCCCCAGGACAGGGGGAATGAGCAGTTCTTC. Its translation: CASSPQDRGNEQFF.

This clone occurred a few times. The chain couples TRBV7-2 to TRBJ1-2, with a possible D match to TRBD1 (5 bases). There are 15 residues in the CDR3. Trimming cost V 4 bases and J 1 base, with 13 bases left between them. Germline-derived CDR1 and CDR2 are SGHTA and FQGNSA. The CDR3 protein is CASSYGSGDNYGYTF. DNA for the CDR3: TGTGCCAGCAGCTATGGATCGGGGGATAACTATGGCTACACCTTC.

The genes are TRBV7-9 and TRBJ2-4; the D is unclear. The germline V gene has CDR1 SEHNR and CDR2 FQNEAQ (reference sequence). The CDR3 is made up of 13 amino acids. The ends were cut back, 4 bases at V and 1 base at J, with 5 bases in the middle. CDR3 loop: CASSYEAKNIQYF. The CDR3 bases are TGTGCCAGCAGCTACGAGGCCAAAAACATTCAGTACTTC.

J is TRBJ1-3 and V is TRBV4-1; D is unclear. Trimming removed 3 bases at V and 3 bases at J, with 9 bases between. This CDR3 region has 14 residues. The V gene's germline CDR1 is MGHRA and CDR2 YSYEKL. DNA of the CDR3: TGCGCCAGCAGCCACGACACTTATGGAAACACCATATATTTT. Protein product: CASSHDTYGNTIYF.

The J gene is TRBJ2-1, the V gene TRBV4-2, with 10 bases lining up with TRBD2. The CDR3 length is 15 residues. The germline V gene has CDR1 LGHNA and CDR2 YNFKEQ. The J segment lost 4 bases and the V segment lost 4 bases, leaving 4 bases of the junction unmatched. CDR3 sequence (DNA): TGTGCCAGCAGCCTGGGACTAGCGCAGTACAATGAGCAGTTCTTC. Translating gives CASSLGLAQYNEQFF.

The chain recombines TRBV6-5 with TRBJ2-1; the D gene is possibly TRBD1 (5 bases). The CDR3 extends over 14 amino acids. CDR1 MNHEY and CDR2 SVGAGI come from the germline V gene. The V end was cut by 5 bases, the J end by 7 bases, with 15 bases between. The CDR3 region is CASSDQMGPNEQFF. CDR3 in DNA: TGTGCCAGCAGTGACCAGATGGGGCCGAATGAGCAGTTCTTC.

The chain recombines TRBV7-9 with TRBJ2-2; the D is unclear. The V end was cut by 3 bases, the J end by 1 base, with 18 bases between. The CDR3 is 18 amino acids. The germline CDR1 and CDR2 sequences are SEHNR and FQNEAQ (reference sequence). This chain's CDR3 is CASSFRPSARLNTGELFF. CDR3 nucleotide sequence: TGTGCCAGCAGCTTTAGGCCCTCGGCTAGGTTGAACACCGGGGAGCTGTTTTTT.

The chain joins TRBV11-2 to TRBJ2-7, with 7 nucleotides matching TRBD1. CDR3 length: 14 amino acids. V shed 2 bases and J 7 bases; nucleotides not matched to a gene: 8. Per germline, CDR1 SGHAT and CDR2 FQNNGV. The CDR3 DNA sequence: TGTGCCAGCAGCTTAAACAGGGGCTGGGGGGAGCAGTACTTC. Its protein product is CASSLNRGWGEQYF.

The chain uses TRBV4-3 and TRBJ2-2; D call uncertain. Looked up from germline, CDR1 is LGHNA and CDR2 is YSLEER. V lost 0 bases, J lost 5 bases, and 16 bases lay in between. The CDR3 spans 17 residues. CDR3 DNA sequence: TGCGCCAGCAGCCAAGATACTCTCCGGTCACGTACCGGGGAGCTGTTTTTT. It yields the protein CASSQDTLRSRTGELFF.

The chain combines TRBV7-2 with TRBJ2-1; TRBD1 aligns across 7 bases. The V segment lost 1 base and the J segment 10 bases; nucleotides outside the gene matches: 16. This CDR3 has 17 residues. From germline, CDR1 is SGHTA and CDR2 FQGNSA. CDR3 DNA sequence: TGTGCCAGCAGCTTAGTGAAGGGACAGCCTCATTTGGGGGAGCAGTTCTTC. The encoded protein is CASSLVKGQPHLGEQFF.

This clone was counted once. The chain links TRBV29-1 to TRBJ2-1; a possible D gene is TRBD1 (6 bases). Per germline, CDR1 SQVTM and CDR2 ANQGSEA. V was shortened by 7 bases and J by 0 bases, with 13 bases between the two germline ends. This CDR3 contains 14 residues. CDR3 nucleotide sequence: TGCAGCGGGCTCCAGGGGAGCTCCTACAATGAGCAGTTCTTC. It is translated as CSGLQGSSYNEQFF.